The 21 T cell receptor beta chains reported below all come from one sample, sequenced in a study of siplizumab effects on memory and regulatory T cells. The protocol was immunoSEQ multiplex PCR, while the TCRdb copy is restricted to in-frame clones and leaves out a portion. This table holds over 45,000 clones, around 97% found once. The specimen sequenced was naive CD8+ T cells sorted from blood. Receptors were obtained from a human donor in good health.

The gene calls are TRBV27 and TRBJ1-5; D may be TRBD1 (6 bases). Germline CDR1 and CDR2: MNHEY and SMNVEV (reference sequence). The V end was cut by 8 bases, the J end by 2 bases, with 16 bases between. The CDR3 covers 15 residues. DNA for the CDR3: TGTGCCAGCGGAGATGCAGGGGTAGGCAATCAGCCCCAGCATTTT. This codes for CASGDAGVGNQPQHF.

The chain is built from TRBV28 and TRBJ2-7; D remains unclear. The CDR3 is made up of 13 amino acids. V lost 1 base and J lost 4, with 8 bases in between. Per germline, CDR1 MDHEN and CDR2 SYDVKM. The chain's CDR3 is CASSLSIVYEQYF. CDR3 coding DNA: TGTGCCAGCAGTTTATCCATAGTATACGAGCAGTACTTC.

V usage is TRBV27 and J usage is TRBJ1-5; maybe TRBD1 (5 bases). The germline V and J ends were trimmed by 3 bases and 7 bases, with 13 bases remaining between them. Looked up from germline, CDR1 is MNHEY and CDR2 is SMNVEV (reference sequence). The CDR3 is made up of 14 amino acids. The CDR3 loop reads CASSLGGGGQPQHF. CDR3 DNA sequence: TGTGCCAGCAGTTTGGGGGGTGGCGGGCAGCCCCAGCATTTT.

The chain carries TRBV30 and TRBJ1-1, with a weak D call TRBD1 (6 bases). The CDR3 runs 15 residues. CDR1 GTSNPN and CDR2 SVGIG come from the germline V gene (reference sequence). The germline V and J ends were trimmed by 0 bases and 0 bases, with 11 bases remaining between them. CDR3 nucleotides: TGTGCCTGGAGTGTCCCGGGACAATTGAACACTGAAGCTTTCTTT. It is translated as CAWSVPGQLNTEAFF.

The V call is TRBV6-1, the J call TRBJ1-1; D remains ambiguous. Per the germline V gene, CDR1 is MNHNS and CDR2 is SASEGT. The CDR3 length is 15 residues. V lost 7 bases and J lost 3, with 18 bases in between. The CDR3 spells CASIPNPQAYTEAFF. The CDR3 DNA reads as TGTGCCAGCATCCCGAACCCCCAGGCTTACACTGAAGCTTTCTTT.

This sequence joins TRBV5-1 and TRBJ2-7, with a possible D match to TRBD1 (6 bases). V lost 3 bases to trimming and J lost 4 bases, with 11 bases between them. CDR1 SGHRS and CDR2 YFSETQ come from the germline V gene. The CDR3 is 13 amino acids. This chain's CDR3 is CASSYQGSYEQYF. The CDR3 DNA follows: TGCGCCAGCAGCTACCAGGGGAGTTACGAGCAGTACTTC. The variable domain in full, completed from reference TRBV5-1 and TRBJ2-7, reads KAGVTQTPRYLIKTRGQQVTLSCSPISGHRSVSWYQQTPGQGLQFLFEYFSETQRNKGNFPGRFSGRQFSNSRSEMNVSTLELGDSALYLCASSYQGSYEQYFGPGTRLTVT.

CDR3 sequence: CASSVGAGAAKNIQYF. The CDR3, as DNA: TGTGCCAGCAGCGTCGGGGCGGGAGCAGCCAAAAACATTCAGTACTTC. The chain is built from TRBV9 and TRBJ2-4, with 7 bases fitting TRBD2. Germline V gene lookup returns CDR1 SGDLS and CDR2 YYNGEE. This CDR3 comprises 16 residues. After removal of 2 bases from V and 0 bases from J, the junction contained 5 bases not matched to a gene.

The gene calls are TRBV9 and TRBJ2-3, with D uncertain. Germline V gene data show CDR1 as SGDLS and CDR2 as YYNGEE. V lost 3 bases to trimming and J lost 2 bases, with 1 base between them. The CDR3 runs 11 residues. This chain's CDR3 is CASSATDTQYF. The DNA for the CDR3 is TGTGCCAGCAGCGCCACAGATACGCAGTATTTT.

The genes are TRBV29-1 and TRBJ2-3, with D perhaps TRBD1 or TRBD2 (6 bases each). CDR3 length: 14 amino acids. V lost 3 bases to trimming and J lost 4 bases, with 14 bases between them. Germline CDR1 reads SQVTM; CDR2 reads ANQGSEA. The CDR3 sequence is CSVEGGAGADTQYF. CDR3 bases: TGCAGCGTTGAGGGGGGCGCCGGGGCAGATACGCAGTATTTT.

V and J are TRBV6-5 and TRBJ2-2; TRBD1 might be the D (5 bases). Looked up from germline, CDR1 is MNHEY and CDR2 is SVGAGI. This CDR3 has 14 residues. V was pared by 6 bases and J by 4 bases, with 12 bases between. The CDR3 nucleotides read TGTGCCAGCAGCTCTAGGGGCCCCACCGGGGAGCTGTTTTTT. It codes for CASSSRGPTGELFF.

This chain uses TRBV29-1 with TRBJ2-3, with TRBD2 matching 10 bases. The CDR3 spans 16 residues. Germline-derived CDR1 and CDR2 are SQVTM and ANQGSEA. V lost 1 base and J lost 2; bases outside the gene matches: 6. CDR3 nucleotide sequence: TGCAGCGTTGAAGCGGCTAGCGGGAGTGTCACAGATACGCAGTATTTT. It specifies CSVEAASGSVTDTQYF.

CDR3 in amino acids: CASSQGGSSYNEQFF. The CDR3 DNA reads TGCGCCAGCAGCCAAGGTGGAAGCTCCTACAATGAGCAGTTCTTC. The J gene is TRBJ2-1, the V gene TRBV4-1; D is unclear. This CDR3 region has 15 residues. The germline V gene has CDR1 MGHRA and CDR2 YSYEKL. The V and J ends lost 1 base and 0 bases respectively, with 7 bases between them.

This clone was observed a single time. The genes are TRBV29-1 and TRBJ2-7; possibly TRBD1 or TRBD2 for D (6 bases each). The CDR3 totals 13 residues. Between the trimmed V and J ends, which lost 1 base and 7 bases, there was a span of 14 bases. Germline assignment: CDR1 SQVTM and CDR2 ANQGSEA. Here the CDR3 reads CSVEGGTSIEQYF. As DNA, the CDR3 is TGCAGCGTTGAAGGCGGGACATCTATTGAGCAGTACTTC.

This clone was seen a single time. The chain is built from TRBV9 and TRBJ1-5; 7 nucleotides align to TRBD1. The CDR3 consists of 13 residues. V lost 3 bases to trimming and J lost 4 bases; unmatched junction nucleotides: 1. CDR1 is SGDLS and CDR2 is YYNGEE in the germline V gene. CDR3 DNA sequence: TGTGCCAGCAGCGCGACAGGGAATCAGCCCCAGCATTTT. It encodes CASSATGNQPQHF. Combining the CDR3 with reference TRBV9 and TRBJ1-5 gives the whole variable domain DSGVTQTPKHLITATGQRVTLRCSPRSGDLSVYWYQQSLDQGLQFLIQYYNGEERAKGNILERFSAQQFPDLHSELNLSSLELGDSALYFCASSATGNQPQHFGDGTRLSIL.

The genes are TRBV19 and TRBJ1-2; 8 nucleotides match TRBD1. V trimming: 5 bases; J trimming: 3 bases; junction bases outside the gene matches: 2. The germline V gene has CDR1 LNHDA and CDR2 SQIVND (reference sequence). The CDR3 is made up of 13 amino acids. CDR3 sequence (DNA): TGTGCCAGTAGTTCGACAGGGGACTATGGCTACACCTTC. Translating it yields CASSSTGDYGYTF.

The chain employs TRBV5-4 and TRBJ2-7; perhaps TRBD2 as D (7 bases). V was clipped by 4 bases and J by 3 bases, with 17 bases between them. The CDR3 has 15 residues. Germline V CDR1 and CDR2: SGHNT, YYREEE (reference sequence). CDR3 protein: CASSQYEGGGYEQYF. In DNA, the CDR3 is TGTGCCAGCAGCCAATACGAGGGAGGGGGCTACGAGCAGTACTTC.

J is TRBJ2-6 and V is TRBV7-8; D is ambiguous. This CDR3 is built from 12 residues. The V end was cut by 0 bases, the J end by 10 bases, with 4 bases between. The germline gives CDR1 SGHVS, CDR2 FQNEAQ. The CDR3 is CASSLATNVLTF. The CDR3 nucleotides are TGTGCCAGCAGCTTAGCAACTAACGTCCTGACTTTC.

This clone was recorded once. The chain recombines TRBV5-8 with TRBJ2-3; D uncertain. Trimming stripped 4 bases from V and 2 bases from J, with 2 bases between. Germline V gene sequence: CDR1 SGHTS, CDR2 YDEGEE. The CDR3 runs 11 residues. The CDR3 coding sequence is TGTGCCAGCAGCCCCACAGATACGCAGTATTTT. It yields the protein CASSPTDTQYF.

The chain uses TRBV29-1 and TRBJ2-7; maybe TRBD1 (5 bases). Trimming left V 4 bases short and J 5 bases short, with 9 bases between. The CDR3 length is 11 residues. Germline V lookup: CDR1 SQVTM, CDR2 ANQGSEA. This CDR3 is CSVGLGHEQYF. The CDR3 bases are TGCAGCGTTGGCTTGGGGCACGAGCAGTACTTC.

J is TRBJ2-7 and V is TRBV14; D tentatively reads TRBD1 or TRBD2 (5 bases each). Germline V lookup: CDR1 SGHDN, CDR2 FVKESK. Deletions cut 4 bases from V and 3 bases from J, with 16 bases between. CDR3 length: 15 residues. The CDR3 loop reads CASSPQVTGRYEQYF. CDR3 DNA: TGTGCCAGCAGCCCTCAGGTAACGGGACGCTACGAGCAGTACTTC.

V usage is TRBV7-3 and J usage is TRBJ2-1, with D hard to call. Looked up from germline, CDR1 is SGHTA and CDR2 is FQGTGA. V was clipped by 0 bases and J by 10 bases, with 10 bases between them. This CDR3 is built from 13 residues. The CDR3, as DNA: TGTGCCAGCAGCTTAACGTTCAGGTCCGAGCAGTTCTTC. Translated: CASSLTFRSEQFF.